This T cell receptor (beta chain) was recovered during a study of shared clonotypes between healthy human individuals. Sequenced by immunoSEQ multiplex PCR; TCRdb stores in-frame clones only, minus some. The table lists over a million clones, 75% to 80% of them singletons. Sequenced: memory CD4+ T cells from PBMCs. Stated subset: CD45RA-negative fraction. This receptor was taken from a man younger than 35 in good health. Some clones in this sample may be carry-over from other donors' samples.

CDR3 protein: CAEVVQGTDTQYF. The DNA for the CDR3 is TGTGCCGAGGTAGTTCAGGGCACAGATACGCAGTATTTT. V usage is TRBV5-4 and J usage is TRBJ2-3, with D unclear. The V and J ends lost 10 bases and 1 base respectively, with 13 bases between them. CDR3 length: 13 residues. Germline V lookup: CDR1 SGHNT, CDR2 YYREEE (reference sequence).